This TCR beta chain is from a study of CD8+CD57+ T cells in acquired aplastic anemia. The study's findings and limits: Both patients and controls carried the same twenty-nine CD8+ CDR3 sequences. Researchers reported that CD8+ Simpson's diversity was not significantly different in patients versus controls.

This CDR3 region has 17 residues. Trimming stripped 4 bases from V and 5 bases from J, with 24 bases between. Germline V gene data show CDR1 as LNHNV and CDR2 as YYDKDF (reference sequence). TCR beta VDJ combinations and CDR3 sequences were profiled from genomic DNA. Each CDR3 protein is one row after TCRdb ran MiXCR on the reads. The table has about 110,000 distinct CDR3 sequences, around half seen once. Notes on this clonotype: Its cognate antigen is unknown.

Sequenced sample: sorted CD4+, CD8+, or CD8+CD57+ T cells (not recorded which) from PBMCs. This sequence was found in a human donor in good health, serving as a control. The rearrangement links TRBV15 to TRBJ2-7; the D gene could be TRBD1 or TRBD2 (5 bases each). In DNA, the CDR3 is TGTGCCACCAGCACTGTACCGGGACGGCTGGACTGGGACGAGCAGTACTTC. Translating it yields CATSTVPGRLDWDEQYF.